These 11 T cell receptor beta chains originate from one sample sequenced in a study of blood T cell repertoires in COVID-19. Here immunoSEQ multiplex PCR was the method, and the copy in TCRdb shows in-frame clones only, minus some. The table has roughly 170,000 clones, about 86% seen once. The sequencing sample was made of peripheral blood. Every receptor here comes from a young woman who had recovered from COVID-19.

This clone was seen more than once but under ten times. The chain is built from TRBV6-2 or TRBV6-3 and TRBJ1-2, with a weak D call TRBD1 (5 bases). Germline V lookup: CDR1 MNHEY, CDR2 SVGEGT. Trimming shortened V by 5 bases and J by 2 bases, and 9 bases separated the two germline ends. This CDR3 is 13 amino acids long. The DNA of the CDR3 is TGTGCCAGCAGTACGACAGTGAACTATGGCTACACCTTC. This gives the protein CASSTTVNYGYTF.

The rearrangement uses TRBV6-5 and TRBJ1-3; 7 bases are shared with TRBD1. The J segment lost 0 bases and the V segment lost 8 bases, leaving 4 bases of the junction unmatched. This CDR3 spans 14 amino acids. Looked up from germline, CDR1 is MNHEY and CDR2 is SVGAGI. CDR3 protein: CASRDSISGNTIYF. The CDR3 region has the DNA TGTGCCAGCCGGGACAGTATCTCTGGAAACACCATATATTTT.

This rearrangement joins TRBV7-9 to TRBJ1-1, with D uncertain. Germline V CDR1 and CDR2: SEHNR, FQNEAQ (reference sequence). V lost 3 bases to trimming and J lost 4 bases, with 18 bases between them. The CDR3 sequence is 16 residues long. The CDR3 nucleotides are TGTGCCAGCAGCTTCGCCGTGAAGAGCGGCCGCACTGAAGCTTTCTTT. Its protein product is CASSFAVKSGRTEAFF.

The chain recombines TRBV6-5 with TRBJ1-2; tentatively, D is TRBD1 (5 bases). Looked up from germline, CDR1 is MNHEY and CDR2 is SVGAGI. V was cut by 7 bases and J by 2 bases, with 11 bases left in between. The CDR3 has 13 residues. The chain's CDR3 is CASTGRSNYGYTF. CDR3 DNA: TGTGCCAGCACAGGGAGGTCCAACTATGGCTACACCTTC.

The rearrangement joins TRBV30 to TRBJ1-5; TRBD1 is a possible D gene (5 bases). This CDR3 is 14 amino acids long. V was pared by 4 bases and J by 2 bases, with 12 bases between. CDR1 is GTSNPN, CDR2 SVGIG, per germline (reference sequence). In DNA form, the CDR3 reads TGTGCCTGGACAGGGCGGAGGGGCAATCAGCCCCAGCATTTT. Protein: CAWTGRRGNQPQHF.

The CDR3 nucleotides read TGTGCCAGCAGCTTAGCTCTGGGCGGGTCCTACGAGCAGTACGTC. Its protein product is CASSLALGGSYEQYV. This rearrangement joins TRBV7-8 to TRBJ2-7; D possibly corresponds to TRBD2 (5 bases). The germline V gene encodes CDR1 SGHVS and CDR2 FQNEAQ. CDR3 length: 15 residues. The ends were cut back, 0 bases at V and 1 base at J, with 10 bases in the middle.

V and J are TRBV10-2 and TRBJ1-5, with 7 bases matching TRBD1. The trim removed 4 bases at V and 6 bases at J, leaving 3 bases unmatched. In germline, CDR1 is WSHSY, CDR2 SAAADI. The CDR3 consists of 13 residues. The CDR3 loop is CASSGQGGQPQHF. CDR3 nucleotides: TGCGCCAGCAGTGGACAGGGAGGTCAGCCCCAGCATTTT.

This chain joins TRBV19 and TRBJ2-7; TRBD1 agrees at 7 bases. Germline CDR1 reads LNHDA; CDR2 reads SQIVND (reference sequence). CDR3 length: 14 residues. V lost 2 bases to trimming and J lost 2 bases; unmatched junction nucleotides: 3. Written as DNA, the CDR3 is TGTGCCAGTAGTATACGGGACAGTACCTACGAGCAGTACTTC. Translating gives CASSIRDSTYEQYF.

Concerning this clone itself: The junction departs from the called germline gene at one end, perhaps through a read error. The chain carries TRBV6-5 and TRBJ1-1, with D possibly being TRBD1 (5 bases). The CDR3 consists of 16 residues. Germline-derived CDR1 and CDR2 are MNHEY and SVGAGI. CDR3 sequence (DNA): TGTGCCAGCAGCTACTACAGGATCCCCTCGAACACTGAAGCTTTCTTT. The encoded protein is CASSYYRIPSNTEAFF.

The J gene is TRBJ1-1, the V gene TRBV6-2 or TRBV6-3; maybe TRBD1 (6 bases). The CDR3 has 11 residues. V lost 4 bases, J lost 8 bases, and 8 bases lay in between. The germline CDR1 and CDR2 sequences are MNHEY and SVGEGT. The CDR3 nucleotides read TGTGCCAGCAGTTTAGGACAGGAAGCTTTCTTT. Its translation is CASSLGQEAFF.

J is TRBJ1-2 and V is TRBV12-5; a possible D gene is TRBD1 (5 bases). This CDR3 region has 13 residues. V lost 5 bases and J 1 base, leaving 8 bases between the germline ends. Germline loops: CDR1 LGHNT, CDR2 FRNRAP. CDR3: CASGLDSNYGYTF. CDR3 nucleotide sequence: TGTGCTAGTGGTCTAGACAGTAACTATGGCTACACCTTC.